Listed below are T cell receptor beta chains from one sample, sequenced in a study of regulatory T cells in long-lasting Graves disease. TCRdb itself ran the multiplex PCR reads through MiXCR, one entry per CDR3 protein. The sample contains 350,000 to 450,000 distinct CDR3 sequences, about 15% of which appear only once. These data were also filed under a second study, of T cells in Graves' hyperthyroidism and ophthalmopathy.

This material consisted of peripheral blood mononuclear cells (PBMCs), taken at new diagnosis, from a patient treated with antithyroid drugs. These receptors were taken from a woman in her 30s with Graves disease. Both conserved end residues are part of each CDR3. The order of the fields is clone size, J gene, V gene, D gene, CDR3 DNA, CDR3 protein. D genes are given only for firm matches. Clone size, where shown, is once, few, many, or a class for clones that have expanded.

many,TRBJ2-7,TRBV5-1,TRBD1,TGCGCCAGCAGCGACCGGGACAGCCCCCGTCCTGTCTCCTACGAGCAGTACTTC,CASSDRDSPRPVSYEQYF
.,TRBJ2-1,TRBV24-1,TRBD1,TGTGCCACCAGTTCCCTCTTGCGCCCGGGACAGGGTAGCGATGAGCAGTTCTTC,CATSSLLRPGQGSDEQFF
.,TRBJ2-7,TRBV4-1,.,TGCGCCAGCAGCCAAGATCCGGGTCCCCTCAGAACCGAGCAGTACTTC,CASSQDPGPLRTEQYF
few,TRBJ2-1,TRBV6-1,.,TGTGCCAGCAGGCCAAGCGGGACAAAAAACAATGAGCAGTTCTTC,CASRPSGTKNNEQFF
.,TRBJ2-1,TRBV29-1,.,TGCAGCGTCCGAGTGCTAGGGAGCTCCTACAATGAGCAGTTCTTC,CSVRVLGSSYNEQFF
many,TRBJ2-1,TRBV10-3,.,TGTGCCATCAGTGAGTCTGCTAGAGGCTATGAGCAGTTCTTC,CAISESARGYEQFF
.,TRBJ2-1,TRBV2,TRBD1,TGTGCCAGCAGTGGACAGGGGGAAAATGAGCAGTTCTTC,CASSGQGENEQFF
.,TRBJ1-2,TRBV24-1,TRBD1,TGTGCCACCAGTGATGGGACAGGGGGCGGAAGAGGCTACACCTTC,CATSDGTGGGRGYTF
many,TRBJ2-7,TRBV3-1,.,TGTGCCAGCAGCCGGACAGCACTCTACGAGCAGTACTTC,CASSRTALYEQYF
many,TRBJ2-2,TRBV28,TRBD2,TGTGCCAGCAGTTTGAGGAGCGGGAGCACCGGGGAGCTGTTTTTT,CASSLRSGSTGELFF
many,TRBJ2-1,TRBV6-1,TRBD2,TGTGCCAGCAGTGAAGTCCTAGCGGGAGGGATGGAGTCCTACAATGAGCAGTTCTTC,CASSEVLAGGMESYNEQFF
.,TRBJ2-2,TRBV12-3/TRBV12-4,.,TGTGCCAGCGATGGCAGGGGTGCCACCGGGGAGCTGTTTTTT,CASDGRGATGELFF
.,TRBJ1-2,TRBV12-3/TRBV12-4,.,TGTGCCAGCAGTGATGGCTGTGGCTACACCTTC,CASSDGCGYTF
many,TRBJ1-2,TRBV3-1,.,TGTGCCAGCAGCCAAGATGGTGGGGCCGGCTACACCTTC,CASSQDGGAGYTF
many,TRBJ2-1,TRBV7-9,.,TGTGCCAGCAGCGCTCCTAATGATGAGCAGTTCTTC,CASSAPNDEQFF
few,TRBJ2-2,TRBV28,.,TGTGCCAGCAGAATCCTCACAGTGAGAACCGGGGAGCTGTTTTTT,CASRILTVRTGELFF
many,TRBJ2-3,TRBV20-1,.,TGCAGTGCTAGTATCGGTTCTAGCGCCGGCACAGATACGCAGTATTTT,CSASIGSSAGTDTQYF
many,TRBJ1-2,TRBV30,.,TGTGCCTGGAGCGGCAAGCTTGGCTACACCTTC,CAWSGKLGYTF
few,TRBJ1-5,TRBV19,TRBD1,TGTGCCAGTAGTATGGGGGACAGGGGATTCAATCAGCCCCAGCATTTT,CASSMGDRGFNQPQHF
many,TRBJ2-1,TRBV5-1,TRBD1,TGCGCCAGCAGCTCGGGACAGCTCAGGGATGAGCAGTTCTTC,CASSSGQLRDEQFF
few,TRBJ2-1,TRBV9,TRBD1,TGTGCCAGCAGCAAAGACAGGGGTTTCAGGGCGGTTGAGCAGTTCTTC,CASSKDRGFRAVEQFF
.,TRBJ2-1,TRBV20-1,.,TGCAGTGCTTCCTACGCCGGGACCCGGAGCTCCTACAATGAGCAGTTCTTC,CSASYAGTRSSYNEQFF
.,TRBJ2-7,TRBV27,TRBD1,TGTGCCAGCAGTTCCGGACAGGGAATCTACGAGCAGTACTTC,CASSSGQGIYEQYF
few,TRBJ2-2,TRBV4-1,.,TGCGCCAGCAGCCAACCCCAAGGACCCGTCGGCGGGGAGCTGTTTTTT,CASSQPQGPVGGELFF
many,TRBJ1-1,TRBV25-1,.,TGTGCCAGCAGTGAGGCTCGGCCAGGGACTATGAACACTGAAGCTTTCTTT,CASSEARPGTMNTEAFF
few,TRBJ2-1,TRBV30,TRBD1,TGTGCCGGAACCGGGACAGGGGGTAAGCAGTTCTTC,CAGTGTGGKQFF
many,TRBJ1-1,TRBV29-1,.,TGCAGCGGGGGGTGGGTTCTGAACACTGAAGCTTTCTTT,CSGGWVLNTEAFF
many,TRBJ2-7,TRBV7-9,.,TGTGCCAGCAGCCGAAAAACGACCGGGTACGAGCAGTACTTC,CASSRKTTGYEQYF
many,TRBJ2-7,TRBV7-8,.,TGTGCCAGCAGCTTATCCCCCCAAGCGAGCTACGAGCAGTACTTC,CASSLSPQASYEQYF
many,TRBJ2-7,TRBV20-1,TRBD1,TGCAGTGCTGAACAGGGGGCACCGGGGGAGCAGTACTTC,CSAEQGAPGEQYF
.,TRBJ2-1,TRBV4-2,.,TGTGCCAGCAGCCCCAAGGTGGGCTCCTACAATGAGCAGTTCTTC,CASSPKVGSYNEQFF
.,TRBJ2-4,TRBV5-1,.,TGCGCCAGCAGTCGGTTGGGAGAAGGCAAAAACATTCAGTACTTC,CASSRLGEGKNIQYF
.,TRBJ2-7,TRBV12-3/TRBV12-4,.,TGTGCCAGCAGTTTGGGTAGCGGCGTCTGCGAGCAGTACTTC,CASSLGSGVCEQYF
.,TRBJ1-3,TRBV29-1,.,TGCAGCGTTGCGGGGGGCAGATTTGGAAACACCATATATTTT,CSVAGGRFGNTIYF
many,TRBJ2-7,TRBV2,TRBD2,TGTGCCAGCAGTGAATTGCGGGAGGTTAACGAGCAGTACTTC,CASSELREVNEQYF
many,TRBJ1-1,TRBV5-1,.,TGCGCCAGCAGCTCCCAGGCAGGGATGAACACTGAAGCTTTCTTT,CASSSQAGMNTEAFF
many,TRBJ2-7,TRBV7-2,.,TGTGCCAGCAGCTTAGGAGTAGCAGGGACCTACGAGCAGTACTTC,CASSLGVAGTYEQYF
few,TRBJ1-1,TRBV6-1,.,TGTGCCAGCAGGATTACAGTCACGAACACTGAAGCTTTCTTT,CASRITVTNTEAFF
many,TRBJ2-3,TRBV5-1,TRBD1,TGCGCCAGCAGCCCAACCCGACAGGGGTCAGATACGCAGTATTTT,CASSPTRQGSDTQYF
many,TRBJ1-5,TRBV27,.,TGTGCCACCAAACTTACGGGACTCTCCTATAGCAATCAGCCCCAGCATTTT,CATKLTGLSYSNQPQHF
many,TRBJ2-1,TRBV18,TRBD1,TGTGCCAGCTCACCACTGTTCGGACCGGGACAGGTGGTAGGTGAGCAGTTCTTC,CASSPLFGPGQVVGEQFF
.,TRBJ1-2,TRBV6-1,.,TGTGCCAGCAGTACCGCTAACTATGGCTACACCTTC,CASSTANYGYTF
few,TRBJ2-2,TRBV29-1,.,TGCAGCGTTGAAGGTTACGCCGGGGAGCTGTTTTTT,CSVEGYAGELFF
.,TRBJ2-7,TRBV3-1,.,TGTGCCATCAGCCCACGGTCCGATTACGAGCAGTACTTC,CAISPRSDYEQYF
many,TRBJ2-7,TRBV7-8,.,TGTGCCAGCAGCCGAGGGGGGACCTACGAGCAGTACTTC,CASSRGGTYEQYF
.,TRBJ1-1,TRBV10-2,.,TGCGCCAGCAGTGAACCGGTGGGGCAAGCTTTCTTT,CASSEPVGQAFF
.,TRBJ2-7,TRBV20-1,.,TGCAGTGCTCACAGGGTAGACGCCTACGAGCAGTACTTC,CSAHRVDAYEQYF
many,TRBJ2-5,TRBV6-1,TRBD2,TGTGCCAGCAACCTGTACTCTAGCGGAATACAAGAGACCCAGTACTTC,CASNLYSSGIQETQYF
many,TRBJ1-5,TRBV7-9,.,TGTGCCAGCAGCCTAACGGAGGGGGATGGTCTGAATCAGCCCCAGCATTTT,CASSLTEGDGLNQPQHF
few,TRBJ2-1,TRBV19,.,TGTGCCAGTAGTATAGGACTATCCTACAATGAGCAGTTCTTC,CASSIGLSYNEQFF
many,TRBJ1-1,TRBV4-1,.,TGCGCCAGCCGAAGAAACGAGGGGGGGGATGCTGAAGCTTTCTTT,CASRRNEGGDAEAFF
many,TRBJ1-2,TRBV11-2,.,TGTGCCAGCAACCGGGTAACAGGGCGGCTTCAGGACTATGGCTACACCTTC,CASNRVTGRLQDYGYTF
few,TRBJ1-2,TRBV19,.,TGTGCCAGTAGTATTATGGGACGGTCCCTCGGAGACTATGGCTACACCTTC,CASSIMGRSLGDYGYTF
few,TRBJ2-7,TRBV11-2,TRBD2,TGTGCCAGCACTCACGGGGGGTCGGTCTACGAGCAGTACTTC,CASTHGGSVYEQYF
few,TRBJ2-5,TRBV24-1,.,TGTGCCACCAAAGAGTTCGAGACCCAGTACTTC,CATKEFETQYF
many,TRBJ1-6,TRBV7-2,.,TGTGCCAGCAGCTTACAGGGTAGCTCCTATAATTCACCCCTCCACTTT,CASSLQGSSYNSPLHF
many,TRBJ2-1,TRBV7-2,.,TGTGCCAGCAGCCGATACTTATACAATGAGCAGTTCTTC,CASSRYLYNEQFF
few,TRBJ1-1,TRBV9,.,TGTGCCAGCAGCGTAGTATGGACGCCTGAAGCTTTCTTT,CASSVVWTPEAFF